The 27 T cell receptor beta chains below all came from one sample that was sequenced in a study of T cell changes during pregnancy in multiple sclerosis (dated by TCRdb to the late 2010s). Library creation used the immunoSEQ multiplex PCR assay. The table comes from immuneACCESS by way of TCRdb, which keeps in-frame sequences with V and J called. Part of the clones is missing from these tables; in studies checked, under half for an unresolved V gene and the rest for unknown reasons. Recorded for this sample are about 100,000 clones; approximately 93% of them occurred a single time. The ten biggest clones cover 3.5% of the sample. Source: peripheral blood, taken after pregnancy. These receptors were collected from a female donor with multiple sclerosis, enrolled in a pregnancy study.

The chain has TRBV9 and TRBJ1-3; D remains unclear. The V gene's germline CDR1 is SGDLS and CDR2 YYNGEE. The CDR3 runs 15 residues. Trimming pared 0 bases from V and 2 bases from J, leaving 9 bases between. The CDR3 protein is CASSVVEVPGNTIYF. CDR3 coding DNA: TGTGCCAGCAGCGTAGTGGAGGTTCCTGGAAACACCATATATTTT.

V and J are TRBV5-1 and TRBJ2-2, with 7 bases matching TRBD1. V dropped 4 bases and J dropped 0; count of bases not matched to a gene: 3. This CDR3 has 15 amino acids. Germline CDR1 SGHRS, CDR2 YFSETQ. In DNA form, the CDR3 reads TGCGCCAGCAGCGAGGGACAGACGAACACCGGGGAGCTGTTTTTT. Amino acid sequence: CASSEGQTNTGELFF. The full variable domain, with the rest looked up from reference TRBV5-1 and TRBJ2-2, is KAGVTQTPRYLIKTRGQQVTLSCSPISGHRSVSWYQQTPGQGLQFLFEYFSETQRNKGNFPGRFSGRQFSNSRSEMNVSTLELGDSALYLCASSEGQTNTGELFFGEGSRLTVL.

The chain employs TRBV29-1 and TRBJ1-2, with a possible D match to TRBD1 (5 bases). Trimming pared 3 bases from V and 3 bases from J, leaving 14 bases between. The germline gives CDR1 SQVTM, CDR2 ANQGSEA. The CDR3 loop spans 14 amino acids. The CDR3 loop is CSVEGVGRDYGYTF. CDR3 nucleotide sequence: TGCAGCGTTGAGGGCGTGGGCAGGGACTATGGCTACACCTTC.

The chain combines TRBV6-5 with TRBJ2-3, with 8 nucleotides matching TRBD2. Germline assignment: CDR1 MNHEY and CDR2 SVGAGI. Trimming cost V 8 bases and J 4 bases; bases outside gene matches: 8. This CDR3 comprises 14 residues. The CDR3 spells CASQSGGPADTQYF. CDR3 DNA sequence: TGTGCCAGCCAGTCGGGGGGGCCGGCAGATACGCAGTATTTT.

The V gene is TRBV6-1, the J gene TRBJ1-3; D is uncertain. This CDR3 has 13 residues. V was pared by 4 bases and J by 1 base, with 5 bases between. CDR1 MNHNS and CDR2 SASEGT come from the germline V gene. CDR3 loop: CASSGRSGNTIYF. CDR3 nucleotides: TGTGCCAGCAGTGGCAGGTCTGGAAACACCATATATTTT.

V is TRBV5-1 and J is TRBJ2-3; 12 bases align to TRBD2. Germline lookup yields CDR1 SGHRS and CDR2 YFSETQ. This CDR3 is built from 16 residues. The V segment lost 4 bases and the J segment 3 bases; nucleotides outside the gene matches: 6. The CDR3: CASSGWLAGGTDTQYF. The CDR3, as DNA: TGCGCCAGCAGCGGATGGCTAGCGGGGGGGACAGATACGCAGTATTTT.

A remark on this clone: Within the sample, other DNA sequences also encode this same CDR3. V is TRBV29-1 and J is TRBJ2-7, with 8 nucleotides matching TRBD1. V dropped 4 bases and J dropped 2; count of bases not matched to a gene: 1. The length of the CDR3 is 12 residues. Germline V gene sequence: CDR1 SQVTM, CDR2 ANQGSEA. The CDR3 loop reads CSVGQGTYEQYF. Written as DNA, the CDR3 is TGCAGCGTTGGACAGGGGACCTACGAGCAGTACTTC.

The gene calls are TRBV4-1 and TRBJ2-3; tentative D call: TRBD2 (5 bases). Germline lookup yields CDR1 MGHRA and CDR2 YSYEKL. The CDR3 covers 17 residues. The V and J ends lost 2 bases and 5 bases respectively, with 20 bases between them. The CDR3, as DNA: TGCGCCAGCAGCCAACCAACCGTACGAAGAGGAGGAGATACGCAGTATTTT. Translated: CASSQPTVRRGGDTQYF.

This clone was seen once. The genes are TRBV5-4 and TRBJ1-1; TRBD1 agrees at 7 bases. This CDR3 has 16 amino acids. The germline CDR1 and CDR2 sequences are SGHNT and YYREEE (reference sequence). The V segment lost 0 bases and the J segment 1 base; nucleotides outside the gene matches: 6. The CDR3 protein is CASSLGRPGGNTEAFF. The CDR3 nucleotides read TGTGCCAGCAGCTTGGGTCGGCCAGGGGGGAACACTGAAGCTTTCTTT.

The table lists this clone with a count of one. The chain has TRBV6-5 and TRBJ2-7, with 9 bases that match TRBD1. The CDR3 loop spans 15 amino acids. Per germline, CDR1 MNHEY and CDR2 SVGAGI. V dropped 4 bases and J dropped 5; count of bases not matched to a gene: 9. In DNA, the CDR3 is TGTGCCAGCAGTTCGGCCGGGACAGGGCTTCACGAGCAGTACTTC. It translates to CASSSAGTGLHEQYF.

The genes are TRBV13 and TRBJ2-3; TRBD2 aligns across 7 bases. With 2 bases clipped from V and 6 bases from J, the junction kept 11 bases outside the gene matches. The CDR3 extends over 16 amino acids. Germline V gene lookup returns CDR1 PRHDT and CDR2 FYEKMQ (reference sequence). The CDR3 DNA is TGTGCCAGCAGCTTAAGAATAGAGGGGAGGGTGGATACGCAGTATTTT. This codes for CASSLRIEGRVDTQYF.

The CDR3 nucleotides read TGTGCCAGCAGCACTACAGGGGGGTCTGGGGCCAACGTCCTGACTTTC. Its translation is CASSTTGGSGANVLTF. The V and J genes are TRBV9 and TRBJ2-6; TRBD1 matches at 8 bases. This CDR3 has 16 residues. V lost 4 bases to trimming and J lost 1 base; unmatched junction nucleotides: 4. CDR1 and CDR2 (germline): SGDLS, YYNGEE.

The rearrangement uses TRBV6-6 and TRBJ2-2, with 12 bases aligning to TRBD2. From germline, CDR1 is MNHNY and CDR2 SVGAGI (reference sequence). The V gene end was trimmed by 8 bases and the J gene end by 1 base; junction bases not matched to a gene: 2. This CDR3 spans 15 amino acids. The CDR3 protein is CASGGLAGNTGELFF. CDR3 DNA sequence: TGTGCCAGCGGGGGACTAGCGGGGAACACCGGGGAGCTGTTTTTT.

The chain has TRBV15 and TRBJ2-7; a possible D gene is TRBD2 (5 bases). Germline lookup yields CDR1 LNHNV and CDR2 YYDKDF (reference sequence). The CDR3 length is 15 residues. Trimming pared 0 bases from V and 5 bases from J, leaving 14 bases between. In nucleotides, the CDR3 is TGTGCCACCAGCAGAGAAGGACTCACTGGGAACGAGCAGTACTTC. Translating gives CATSREGLTGNEQYF.

The chain recombines TRBV27 with TRBJ1-1; 7 bases are shared with TRBD1. Germline V gene lookup returns CDR1 MNHEY and CDR2 SMNVEV (reference sequence). The CDR3 runs 15 residues. Germline trimming cut 3 bases from V and 4 bases from J; bases unmatched to any gene: 8. The CDR3 DNA sequence: TGTGCCAGCAGTTTCCGGGCAGGGGGTATCACTGAAGCTTTCTTT. This sequence encodes CASSFRAGGITEAFF.

Here the CDR3 DNA reads TGTGCCAGTAGTAAACTCGACAGGGCCGGCACAGATACGCAGTATTTT. It is translated as CASSKLDRAGTDTQYF. The V call is TRBV19, the J call TRBJ2-3; TRBD1 agrees at 7 bases. In germline, CDR1 is LNHDA, CDR2 SQIVND (reference sequence). With V trimmed by 4 bases and J by 1 base, 8 bases remained unmatched. The CDR3 extends over 16 amino acids.

The chain carries TRBV30 and TRBJ1-5; D might be TRBD1 (6 bases). This CDR3 contains 17 residues. CDR1 and CDR2 (germline): GTSNPN, SVGIG (reference sequence). V lost 2 bases and J 6 bases, leaving 23 bases between the germline ends. The CDR3 region is CAWSTQGSAYLGQPQHF. CDR3 bases: TGTGCCTGGAGTACACAGGGAAGCGCGTACCTGGGTCAGCCCCAGCATTTT.

The chain is built from TRBV5-6 and TRBJ1-1; D perhaps matches TRBD1 (5 bases). V gave up 0 bases and J gave up 3 bases, with 9 bases separating them. This CDR3 region has 14 residues. CDR1 and CDR2 (germline): SGHDT, YYEEEE. This CDR3 is CASSLENRYTEAFF. The DNA of the CDR3 is TGTGCCAGCAGCTTGGAAAACAGGTACACTGAAGCTTTCTTT.

The gene calls are TRBV4-1 and TRBJ1-5; D gene unclear. Germline V gene data show CDR1 as MGHRA and CDR2 as YSYEKL. The V and J ends lost 1 base and 6 bases respectively, with 7 bases between them. The length of the CDR3 is 13 residues. This CDR3 is CASSQVGSQPQHF. For the CDR3, the DNA is TGCGCCAGCAGCCAAGTGGGGAGTCAGCCCCAGCATTTT.

The rearrangement links TRBV6-5 to TRBJ1-1; possibly TRBD1 for D (5 bases). The CDR3 contains 12 residues. Germline CDR1 MNHEY, CDR2 SVGAGI. Trimming left V 6 bases short and J 5 bases short, with 10 bases between. Written as DNA, the CDR3 is TGTGCCAGCAGATACCGACAGACTGAAGCTTTCTTT. This codes for CASRYRQTEAFF.

The chain uses TRBV4-2 and TRBJ2-2; 12 nucleotides align to TRBD2. The CDR3 is 19 residues long. Germline V CDR1 and CDR2: LGHNA, YNFKEQ. The J segment lost 0 bases and the V segment lost 0 bases, leaving 5 bases of the junction unmatched. This CDR3 is CASSQEASGGDTNTGELFF. CDR3 in DNA: TGTGCCAGCAGCCAAGAGGCTAGCGGGGGGGATACGAACACCGGGGAGCTGTTTTTT.

The chain recombines TRBV2 with TRBJ2-1; 7 bases match TRBD1. Germline assignment: CDR1 SNHLY and CDR2 FYNNEI. The CDR3 is made up of 16 amino acids. V was clipped by 6 bases and J by 0 bases; unmatched bases: 8. CDR3 nucleotides: TGTGCCAGCAGCGCGACAGGGTCAAGCTCCTACAATGAGCAGTTCTTC. It yields the protein CASSATGSSSYNEQFF.

This chain connects TRBV4-1 to TRBJ1-2, with TRBD1 matching over 7 bases. The CDR3 consists of 15 residues. V was pared by 2 bases and J by 2 bases, with 5 bases of the junction left unmatched. CDR1 is MGHRA, CDR2 YSYEKL, per germline. The CDR3 spells CASSQFQGGNYGYTF. The CDR3 region has the DNA TGCGCCAGCAGCCAATTCCAGGGGGGAAACTATGGCTACACCTTC.

The chain has TRBV13 and TRBJ2-7, with D perhaps matching TRBD1 (5 bases). Per germline, CDR1 PRHDT and CDR2 FYEKMQ (reference sequence). This CDR3 has 15 residues. V gave up 5 bases and J gave up 0 bases, with 14 bases separating them. Written as DNA, the CDR3 is TGTGCCAGCAGCGATAGGGGTAGGAGCTCCTACGAGCAGTACTTC. Amino acid sequence: CASSDRGRSSYEQYF.

The chain combines TRBV4-1 with TRBJ2-7; 8 nucleotides align to TRBD2. Germline lookup yields CDR1 MGHRA and CDR2 YSYEKL. Trimming took 1 base from V and 2 from J; bases not matched to a gene: 4. The CDR3 contains 15 residues. The CDR3 spells CASSQVSGIAYEQYF. CDR3 nucleotide sequence: TGCGCCAGCAGCCAAGTTAGCGGGATTGCCTACGAGCAGTACTTC.

The CDR3 nucleotides are TGTGCCAGCAGCTGGGGACTAGCCGGGGGGGACGAGCAGTACTTC. It translates to CASSWGLAGGDEQYF. The rearrangement joins TRBV5-6 to TRBJ2-7; 9 bases line up with TRBD2. This CDR3 contains 15 residues. Germline trimming cut 3 bases from V and 5 bases from J; bases unmatched to any gene: 9. Germline V gene lookup returns CDR1 SGHDT and CDR2 YYEEEE. Combining the CDR3 with reference TRBV5-6 and TRBJ2-7 gives the whole variable domain DAGVTQSPTHLIKTRGQQVTLRCSPKSGHDTVSWYQQALGQGPQFIFQYYEEEERQRGNFPDRFSGHQFPNYSSELNVNALLLGDSALYLCASSWGLAGGDEQYFGPGTRLTVT.

The genes are TRBV7-3 and TRBJ1-3, with D tentatively TRBD1 (5 bases). The CDR3 totals 16 residues. The germline V gene encodes CDR1 SGHTA and CDR2 FQGTGA. V was cut by 3 bases and J by 0 bases, with 12 bases left in between. The CDR3 region is CASSLGDFSSGNTIYF. The CDR3 nucleotides read TGTGCCAGCAGCTTGGGGGACTTCAGCTCTGGAAACACCATATATTTT. Filled out from reference TRBV7-3 and TRBJ1-3, the complete variable domain reads GAGVSQTPSNKVTEKGKYVELRCDPISGHTALYWYRQSLGQGPEFLIYFQGTGAADDSGLPNDRFFAVRPEGSVSTLKIQRTERGDSAVYLCASSLGDFSSGNTIYFGEGSWLTVV.